Listed below are T cell receptor beta chains from one sample, sequenced in a study of neoadjuvant nivolumab and ipilimumab in lung cancer. Assay used: immunoSEQ multiplex PCR; TCRdb lists only in-frame clones, some missing. The sample holds 25,000 to 30,000 clones, around four fifths seen once. Sequencing used tumor tissue, obtained after neoadjuvant nivolumab, alone or with ipilimumab, at or shortly before surgery. These receptor sequences come from an adult with non-small cell lung cancer. CDR3s include the opening cysteine and the closing phenylalanine or tryptophan. A D gene is named only where the DNA matches it firmly. Not every row has a clone size; where given, it reads once, few, many or a size class.

DNA,CDR3,J,D,size,V
TGCGCCAGCAGCTCCCCGTCAGGAGTTTTCACTGAAGCTTTCTTT,CASSSPSGVFTEAFF,TRBJ1-1,NA,once,TRBV5-1
TGTGCCACCAGCAGAGCTAGCGGGAGCCAAGAGACCCAGTACTTC,CATSRASGSQETQYF,TRBJ2-5,TRBD2,NA,TRBV15
TGTGCCAGCAGCTCCCCGGGGGTAAGAGAGACCCAGTACTTC,CASSSPGVRETQYF,TRBJ2-5,NA,NA,TRBV28
TGTGCCAGCACCGCGCCTAGGGGCAGCGCAGATACGCAGTATTTT,CASTAPRGSADTQYF,TRBJ2-3,NA,NA,TRBV11-2
TGTGCCAGCAGTGAGGCAGGGGGTACAGATACGCAGTATTTT,CASSEAGGTDTQYF,TRBJ2-3,TRBD1,NA,TRBV25-1
TGTGCCAGCAGCACCAGACAGGCCTGGTCAAACGAGCAGTACTTC,CASSTRQAWSNEQYF,TRBJ2-7,NA,NA,TRBV11-2
TGTGCCAGCAGTTACTCGGGGACGTATTCCAATGAGCAGTTCTTC,CASSYSGTYSNEQFF,TRBJ2-1,NA,NA,TRBV6-5
TGTGCCTGGAGTCCCCGGGGTAGCGGGATACTCACCGGGGAGCTGTTTTTT,CAWSPRGSGILTGELFF,TRBJ2-2,TRBD2,NA,TRBV30
TGCAGTGCTAGAGATTTAGGGGAGCTGTTTTTT,CSARDLGELFF,TRBJ2-2,NA,NA,TRBV20-1
TGTGCCTGGAGTCGGCTAGCGGTCACCGGGGAGCTGTTTTTT,CAWSRLAVTGELFF,TRBJ2-2,TRBD2,NA,TRBV30
TGTGCCAGCAGCTTAGACAGGGAAATAGAAAAACTGTTTTTT,CASSLDREIEKLFF,TRBJ1-4,NA,NA,TRBV7-9
TGTGCCAGCAGCTTAATAGTCGGGACAGATATCTTCTTC,CASSLIVGTDIFF,TRBJ2-1,TRBD1,NA,TRBV7-9